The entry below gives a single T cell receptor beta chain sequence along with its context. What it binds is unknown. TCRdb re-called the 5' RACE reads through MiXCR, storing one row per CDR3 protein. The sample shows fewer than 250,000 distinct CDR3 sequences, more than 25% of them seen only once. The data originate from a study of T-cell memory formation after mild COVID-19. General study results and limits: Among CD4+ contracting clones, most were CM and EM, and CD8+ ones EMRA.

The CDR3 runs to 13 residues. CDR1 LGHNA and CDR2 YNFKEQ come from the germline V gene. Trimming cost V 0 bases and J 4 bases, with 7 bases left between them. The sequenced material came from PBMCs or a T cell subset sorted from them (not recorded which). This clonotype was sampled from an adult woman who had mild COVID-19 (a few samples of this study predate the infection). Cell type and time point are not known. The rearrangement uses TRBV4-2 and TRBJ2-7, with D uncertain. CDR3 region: CASSQDSPYEQYF. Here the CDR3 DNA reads TGTGCCAGCAGCCAAGATTCGCCATACGAGCAGTACTTC.